This T cell receptor beta chain was retrieved from a study of shared clonotypes between healthy human individuals. In the authors' workflow: From ImmunoSEQ came sequences covering only the junction and carrying no quality scores, so filtering differed. Generated by immunoSEQ multiplex PCR, the TCRdb table keeps only in-frame clones and is missing some. V, J and clone size were drawn from that table, and D and trimming were deduced from the DNA. The table has around 2,000,000 clones, roughly 95% seen once; the top ten hold 1% to 1.5%. CD8 cells regarded as naive lacked CD45RO, were positively chosen for CCR7, and omitted terminally differentiated effector memory CD45RA+ cells. CDR1 and CDR2 from the germline V gene are SNHLY and FYNNEI. The length of the CDR3 is 18 residues. The V segment lost 3 bases and the J segment 3 bases; nucleotides outside the gene matches: 11.

Sequencing was performed on naive CD8+ T cells sorted from blood. The TCR was taken from a young man in good health. The chain carries TRBV2 and TRBJ1-1, with 12 bases that match TRBD1. CDR3 loop: CASSDAGTGGVVDTEAFF. Here the CDR3 DNA reads TGTGCCAGCAGTGACGCCGGGACAGGGGGCGTCGTGGACACTGAAGCTTTCTTT.